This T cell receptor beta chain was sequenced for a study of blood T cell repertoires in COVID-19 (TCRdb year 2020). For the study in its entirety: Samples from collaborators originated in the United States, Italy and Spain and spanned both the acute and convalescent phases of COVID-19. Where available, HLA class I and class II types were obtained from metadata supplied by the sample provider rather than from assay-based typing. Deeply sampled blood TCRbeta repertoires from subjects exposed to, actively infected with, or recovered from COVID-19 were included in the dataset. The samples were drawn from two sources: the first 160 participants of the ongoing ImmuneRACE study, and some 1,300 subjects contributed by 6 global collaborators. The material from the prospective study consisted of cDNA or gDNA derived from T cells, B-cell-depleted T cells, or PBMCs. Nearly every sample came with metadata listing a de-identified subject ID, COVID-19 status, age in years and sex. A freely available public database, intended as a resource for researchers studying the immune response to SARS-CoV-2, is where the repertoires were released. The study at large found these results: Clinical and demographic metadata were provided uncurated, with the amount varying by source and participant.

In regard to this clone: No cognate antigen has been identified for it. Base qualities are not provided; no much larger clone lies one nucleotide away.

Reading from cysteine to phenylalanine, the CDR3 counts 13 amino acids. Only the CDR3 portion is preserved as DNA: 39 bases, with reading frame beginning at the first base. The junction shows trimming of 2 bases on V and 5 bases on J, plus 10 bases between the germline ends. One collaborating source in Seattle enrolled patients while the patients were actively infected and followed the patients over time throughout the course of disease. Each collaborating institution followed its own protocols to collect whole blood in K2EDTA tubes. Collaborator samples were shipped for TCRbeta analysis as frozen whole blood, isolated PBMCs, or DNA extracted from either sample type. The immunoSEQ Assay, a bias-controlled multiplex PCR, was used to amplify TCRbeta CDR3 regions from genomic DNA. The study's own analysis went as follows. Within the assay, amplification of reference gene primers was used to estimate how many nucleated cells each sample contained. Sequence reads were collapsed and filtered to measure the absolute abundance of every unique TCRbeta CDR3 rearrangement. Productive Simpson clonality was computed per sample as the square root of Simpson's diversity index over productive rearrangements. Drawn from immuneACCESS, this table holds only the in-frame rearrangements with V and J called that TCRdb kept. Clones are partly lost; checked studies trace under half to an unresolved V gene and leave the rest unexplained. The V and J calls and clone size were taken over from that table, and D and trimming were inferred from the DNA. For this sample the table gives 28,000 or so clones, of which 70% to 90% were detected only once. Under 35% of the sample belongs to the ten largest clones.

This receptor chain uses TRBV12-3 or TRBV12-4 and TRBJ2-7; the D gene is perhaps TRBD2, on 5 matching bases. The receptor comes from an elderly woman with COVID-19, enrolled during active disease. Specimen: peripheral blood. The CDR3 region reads CASSLFARDEQYF. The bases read TGTGCCAGCAGTTTATTCGCGCGGGACGAGCAGTACTTC.